A single sample gave rise to the 11 T cell receptor beta chains below, sequenced in a study of T cells in Graves' hyperthyroidism and ophthalmopathy. Amplified TCR beta CDR3 regions derived from RNA transcripts. Primed by the HTBI set, a first-round RT-PCR was run on the TCR CDR3. In TCRdb, the multiplex PCR reads were re-called with MiXCR into one record per CDR3 protein. Of about 360,000 distinct CDR3 sequences listed, approximately 13% are singletons. The sample taken for sequencing was blood. The receptors were gathered from a woman aged 18-29 years with Graves' hyperthyroidism.

This clonotype was detected many times. The CDR3 here is CASSSRGTDYILNTEAFF. The DNA for the CDR3 is TGTGCCAGCAGTTCTCGTGGGACAGACTACATATTGAACACTGAAGCTTTCTTT. The V gene is TRBV12-3 or TRBV12-4, the J gene TRBJ1-1; 7 nucleotides match TRBD1. CDR3 length equals 18 residues. V lost 4 bases, J lost 0 bases, and 14 bases stayed unmatched.

This clonotype was seen at least ten times. This rearrangement joins TRBV7-2 to TRBJ1-5; no reliable D call. Germline V gene lookup returns CDR1 SGHTA and CDR2 FQGNSA. V lost 5 bases and J lost 8, with 13 bases in between. CDR3 length: 13 residues. Written as DNA, the CDR3 is TGTGCCAGCAGCCCCCCTCGGGTAGAGCCCCAGCATTTT. Amino acids: CASSPPRVEPQHF. The whole variable domain, remainder taken from reference TRBV7-2 and TRBJ1-5, is GAGVSQSPSNKVTEKGKDVELRCDPISGHTALYWYRQSLGQGLEFLIYFQGNSAPDKSGLPSDRFSAERTGGSVSTLTIQRTQQEDSAVYLCASSPPRVEPQHFGDGTRLSIL.

This clonotype was seen at least ten times. The chain has TRBV20-1 and TRBJ2-3; the D gene is possibly TRBD2 (5 bases). Germline V gene data show CDR1 as DFQATT and CDR2 as SNEGSKA (reference sequence). The CDR3 runs 18 residues. With 0 bases removed from V and 8 bases from J, the gap between germline ends came to 27 bases. For the CDR3, the DNA is TGCAGTGCTAGAGATAGGGCGGTTCTCCAGCGGTGGGTGGGTACGCAGTATTTT. Translation: CSARDRAVLQRWVGTQYF.

This clonotype was picked up many times. The genes are TRBV12-3 or TRBV12-4 and TRBJ1-5; D is unclear. The germline V and J ends were trimmed by 5 bases and 7 bases, with 12 bases remaining between them. The CDR3 loop spans 13 amino acids. The CDR3 DNA reads as TGTGCCAGCAGTCGCGGGATCGAGCAGCCCCAGCATTTT. Translated, it gives CASSRGIEQPQHF.

The CDR3 region has the DNA TGTGCCAGTACCGCTTCCCCTACTAGCGGGAGGGTCCCCCACGAGCAGTACTTC. This sequence encodes CASTASPTSGRVPHEQYF. The rearrangement joins TRBV19 to TRBJ2-7; 13 bases fit TRBD2. CDR3 length: 18 residues. Germline CDR1 reads LNHDA; CDR2 reads SQIVND (reference sequence). V shed 7 bases and J 5 bases; nucleotides not matched to a gene: 17.

The chain has TRBV4-1 and TRBJ1-5, with TRBD1 identical over 9 bases. This CDR3 has 18 residues. Looked up from germline, CDR1 is MGHRA and CDR2 is YSYEKL. J was trimmed by 3 bases and V by 4 bases; bases with no gene match: 13. The CDR3 protein is CASSPSVVRQGVNQPQHF. CDR3 nucleotides: TGCGCCAGCAGCCCATCGGTCGTCCGACAGGGGGTCAATCAGCCCCAGCATTTT.

In this sample, this clonotype turned up many times. CDR3 residues: CASSSILADTQYF. DNA of the CDR3: TGTGCCAGCAGCTCCATTTTGGCAGATACGCAGTATTTT. The V gene is TRBV11-3, the J gene TRBJ2-3; D is undetermined. V gave up 4 bases and J gave up 4 bases, with 9 bases separating them. The CDR3 runs 13 residues. The germline V gene encodes CDR1 SGHNT and CDR2 YENEEA.

There are a few counts of this clonotype. The V call is TRBV20-1, the J call TRBJ2-6, with 7 bases matching TRBD1. CDR3 size: 17 residues. Germline V gene lookup returns CDR1 DFQATT and CDR2 SNEGSKA (reference sequence). The V gene end was trimmed by 7 bases and the J gene end by 0 bases; junction bases not matched to a gene: 12. The CDR3 DNA reads as TGCAGTGTAGGAGGTGGACAGGTGGTCTCTGGGGCCAACGTCCTGACTTTC. Residues: CSVGGGQVVSGANVLTF.

The chain is built from TRBV18 and TRBJ1-1, with TRBD1 identical over 7 bases. V dropped 6 bases and J dropped 4; count of bases not matched to a gene: 5. CDR3 size: 13 residues. Per the germline V gene, CDR1 is KGHSH and CDR2 is LQKENI. CDR3 DNA sequence: TGTGCCAGCTCGCAGGGGGAAATCACTGAAGCTTTCTTT. Translating gives CASSQGEITEAFF.

About this clonotype itself: The junction and the germline gene differ at one end; a read error may be behind it. The V call is TRBV28, the J call TRBJ1-6; 7 nucleotides line up with TRBD1. The germline CDR1 and CDR2 sequences are MDHEN and SYDVKM. This CDR3 is 18 amino acids long. The DNA of the CDR3 is TGTGCCAGCAGTTTACCTTTTTACAGGGGTAACTATAATTCACCCCCCCACTTT. This gives the protein CASSLPFYRGNYNSPPHF.

At least ten counts were recorded for this clonotype. V and J are TRBV2 and TRBJ1-2; D gene unclear. This CDR3 region has 10 residues. Between the trimmed V and J ends, which lost 8 bases and 0 bases, there was a span of 1 base. Looked up from germline, CDR1 is SNHLY and CDR2 is FYNNEI. CDR3 loop: CASANYGYTF. For the CDR3, the DNA is TGTGCCAGCGCTAACTATGGCTACACCTTC.